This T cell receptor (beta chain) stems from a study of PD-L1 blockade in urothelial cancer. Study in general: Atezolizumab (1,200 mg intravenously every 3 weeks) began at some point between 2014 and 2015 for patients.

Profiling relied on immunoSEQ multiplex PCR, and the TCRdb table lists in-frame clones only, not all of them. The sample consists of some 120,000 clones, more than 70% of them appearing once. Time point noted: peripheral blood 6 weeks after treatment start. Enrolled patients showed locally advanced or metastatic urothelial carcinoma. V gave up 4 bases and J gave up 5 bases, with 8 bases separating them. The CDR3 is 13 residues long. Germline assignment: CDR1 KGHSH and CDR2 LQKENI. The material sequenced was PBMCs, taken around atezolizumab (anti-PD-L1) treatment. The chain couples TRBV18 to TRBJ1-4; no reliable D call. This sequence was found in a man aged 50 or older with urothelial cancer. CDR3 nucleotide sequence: TGTGCCAGCTCACAGGAGGTGAATGAAAAACTGTTTTTT. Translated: CASSQEVNEKLFF.